These T cell receptor beta chains were read from a single sample in a study of Ad26.COV2.S vaccination and SARS-CoV-2 variants. Assay used: immunoSEQ multiplex PCR; TCRdb lists only in-frame clones, some missing. The sample contains a few hundred thousand clones, roughly 87% of which appear only once. Here the sequenced sample was peripheral blood, taken in a trial of Ad26.COV2.S vaccine versus placebo. All receptors derive from a person aged 18-65 years who received the Ad26.COV2.S COVID-19 vaccine or a placebo. Both conserved end residues are trimmed from each CDR3. Fields, in order: clone size, V gene, J gene, CDR3 protein. Expanded clones are given a class, and other clones once, few, many or no size at all.

-,TRBV18,TRBJ1-4,ASSPSENEKLF
-,TRBV7-3,TRBJ2-3,ASRQRGVSTDTQY
-,TRBV5-4,TRBJ2-3,ASSSGQGKTDTQY
few,TRBV6-5,TRBJ1-3,ASSSPGSGNTIY
-,TRBV6-5,TRBJ1-2,ASKLGQAYGYT
-,TRBV5-4,TRBJ2-3,ASSFDRVDTQY
few,TRBV5-6,TRBJ1-1,ASSLRTEAF
once,TRBV7-2,TRBJ2-3,ASRVGRSDTQY
-,TRBV5-1,TRBJ2-2,ASSPHWDRDTGELF
few,TRBV7-2,TRBJ2-7,ASSLSASSYEQY
-,TRBV3-1/TRBV3-2,TRBJ1-3,ASSLISGNTIY
-,TRBV2,TRBJ1-2,ASSGMFRGTLFYGYT
-,TRBV5-1,TRBJ1-6,ASSLDPPDNNSPLH
-,TRBV5-5,TRBJ2-3,ASSIRTGWDTQY
-,TRBV6-5,TRBJ2-1,ASSYGTSGSYNEQF
-,TRBV11-2,TRBJ2-1,ASSLGGVRGSSYNEQF